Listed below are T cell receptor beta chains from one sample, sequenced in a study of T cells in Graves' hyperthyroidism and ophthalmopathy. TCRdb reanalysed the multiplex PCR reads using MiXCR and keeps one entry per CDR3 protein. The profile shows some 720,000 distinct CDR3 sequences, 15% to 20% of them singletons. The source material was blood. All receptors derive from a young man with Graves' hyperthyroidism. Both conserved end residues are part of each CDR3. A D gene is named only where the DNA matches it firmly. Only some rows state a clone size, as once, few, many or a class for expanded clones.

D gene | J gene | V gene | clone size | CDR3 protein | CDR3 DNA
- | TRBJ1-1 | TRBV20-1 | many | CSARGLGVGEAFF | TGCAGTGCTAGAGGCCTAGGGGTAGGTGAAGCTTTCTTT
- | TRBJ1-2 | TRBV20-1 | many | CSARDWDGYTF | TGCAGTGCTAGAGATTGGGATGGCTACACCTTC
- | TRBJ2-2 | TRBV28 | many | CASQGLSAGELFF | TGTGCCAGTCAGGGCCTTTCGGCCGGGGAGCTGTTTTTT
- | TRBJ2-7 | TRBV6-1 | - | CASSSAPEQYF | TGTGCCAGCAGTTCCGCCCCCGAGCAGTACTTC
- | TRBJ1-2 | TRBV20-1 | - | CSASRQDRGYTF | TGCAGTGCCTCGCGGCAGGATCGGGGCTACACCTTC
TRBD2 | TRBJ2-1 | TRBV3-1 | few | CASSQGLAGLNEQFF | TGTGCCAGCAGCCAGGGACTAGCGGGATTAAATGAGCAGTTCTTC
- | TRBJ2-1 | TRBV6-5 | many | CASSYSTDNEQFF | TGTGCCAGCAGTTACTCCACTGACAATGAGCAGTTCTTC
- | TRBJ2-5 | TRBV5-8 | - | CASSLPLLDPRQETQYF | TGTGCCAGCAGCTTACCCCTCCTAGACCCTCGCCAAGAGACCCAGTACTTC
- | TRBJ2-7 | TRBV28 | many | CASSLSGETYEQYF | TGTGCCAGCAGTTTATCCGGGGAGACCTACGAGCAGTACTTC
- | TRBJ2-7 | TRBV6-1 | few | CASRPPGLAYEQYF | TGTGCCAGCAGACCTCCGGGACTCGCCTACGAGCAGTACTTC
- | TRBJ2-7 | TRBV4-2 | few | CASSRSPGLRTGEQYF | TGTGCCAGCAGCCGTAGTCCGGGCCTCCGGACGGGCGAGCAGTACTTC
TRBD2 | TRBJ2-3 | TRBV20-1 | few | CSAITSSGRTDTQYF | TGCAGTGCCATTACTTCTAGCGGGAGGACAGATACGCAGTATTTT
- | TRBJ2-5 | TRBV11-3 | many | CASSLGVGVQETQYF | TGTGCCAGCAGCTTAGGTGTAGGGGTACAAGAGACCCAGTACTTC
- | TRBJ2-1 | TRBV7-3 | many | CASSLSWGNNEQFF | TGTGCCAGCAGCTTATCTTGGGGTAACAATGAGCAGTTCTTC
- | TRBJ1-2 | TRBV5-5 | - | CASSSLGGYGYTF | TGTGCCAGCAGTTCCCTAGGAGGGTATGGCTACACCTTC
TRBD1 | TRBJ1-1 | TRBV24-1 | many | CATRTGDLTEAFF | TGTGCCACCAGGACAGGGGATTTGACTGAAGCTTTCTTT
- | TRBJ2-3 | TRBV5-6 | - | CASSFFQLTDTQYF | TGTGCCAGCAGCTTTTTCCAACTCACAGATACGCAGTATTTT
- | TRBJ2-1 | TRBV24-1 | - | CATSDEQGIGEQFF | TGTGCCACCAGTGATGAACAGGGAATAGGTGAGCAGTTCTTC
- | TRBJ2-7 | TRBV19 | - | CASSPTSNSYEQYF | TGTGCCAGTAGCCCCACTTCTAACTCCTACGAGCAGTACTTC
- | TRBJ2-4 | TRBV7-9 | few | CASARGQTENIQYF | TGTGCCAGCGCCCGGGGGCAAACAGAAAACATTCAGTACTTC
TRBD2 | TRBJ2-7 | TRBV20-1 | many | CSASSLAGFYEQYF | TGCAGTGCTAGTTCCCTAGCGGGGTTCTACGAGCAGTACTTC
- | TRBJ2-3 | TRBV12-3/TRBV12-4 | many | CASIDRWRRQLDTQYF | TGTGCCAGCATCGACCGATGGCGACGCCAGCTGGATACGCAGTATTTT